Listed below are T cell receptor beta chains from one sample, sequenced in a study of radiotherapy plus CTLA-4 blockade in lung cancer. Data came from immunoSEQ multiplex PCR; TCRdb stores just in-frame clones and leaves some out. The sample shows about 45,000 clones, over 55% of them seen only once. The source material was peripheral blood, sampled from a patient treated with radiotherapy plus ipilimumab. These receptors were taken from a human donor with non-small cell lung cancer who had a partial response to radiotherapy plus ipilimumab. CDR3s include the opening cysteine and the closing phenylalanine or tryptophan. Each record gives: CDR3 DNA, CDR3 protein, clone size, V gene, J gene, D gene. The D gene is left open where the match is weak. For some rows the clone size is stated as once, few or many, or as a class when expanded; others skip it.

TGCGCCAGCAGCTTGGTCCCGGACATTTATAGCAATCAGCCCCAGCATTTT	CASSLVPDIYSNQPQHF	NA	TRBV5-1	TRBJ1-5	NA
TGTGCCAGCAGTTTATCGCGGCTGGCGGGAGTGGGAGAGCAGTACTTC	CASSLSRLAGVGEQYF	NA	TRBV27	TRBJ2-7	TRBD2
TGTGCCAGCAGCTTGACTAGCGGGAGCTACGAGCAGTACTTC	CASSLTSGSYEQYF	few	TRBV11-2	TRBJ2-7	TRBD2
TGTGCCAGCAGCTTAACAGGGGGTTATGGCTACACCTTC	CASSLTGGYGYTF	NA	TRBV7-2	TRBJ1-2	TRBD1
TGTGCCTGGAGTGTTGGGACAGGGGGCCCCACCGGGGAGCTGTTTTTT	CAWSVGTGGPTGELFF	NA	TRBV30	TRBJ2-2	TRBD1
TGTGCCAGCAGTCCTCGACAGAAACCGAATCAGCCCCAGCATTTT	CASSPRQKPNQPQHF	NA	TRBV6-5	TRBJ1-5	NA
TGCGCCAGCAGCTTGCAGGGGGCGGGCACTGAAGCTTTCTTT	CASSLQGAGTEAFF	NA	TRBV5-1	TRBJ1-1	TRBD1
TGTGCCAGCAGCGTAACAGCTAACTATGGCTACACCTTC	CASSVTANYGYTF	once	TRBV11-2	TRBJ1-2	NA
TGTGCCAGCAGTTACCTAATACAGGGGGCTCGCACTGAAGCTTTCTTT	CASSYLIQGARTEAFF	many	TRBV6-5	TRBJ1-1	TRBD1
TGTGCCAACAGCTTAAGGGAGGGAAACTATGGCTACACCTTC	CANSLREGNYGYTF	NA	TRBV9	TRBJ1-2	NA
TGTGCCAGCAGCTCACGTACTTATTCCGAGCAGTACTTC	CASSSRTYSEQYF	many	TRBV5-8	TRBJ2-7	NA
TGTGCCACCCGGAGTCAGAGGCCCGGAGGCTACACCTTC	CATRSQRPGGYTF	NA	TRBV19	TRBJ1-2	NA
TGTGCCAGCTCACCATACAGGGATAGAGGCACCGGGGAGCTGTTTTTT	CASSPYRDRGTGELFF	NA	TRBV18	TRBJ2-2	NA
TGTGCCTGTGACAGACTGAACACTGAAGCTTTCTTT	CACDRLNTEAFF	few	TRBV30	TRBJ1-1	NA
TGTGCCAGCTCACAGACGGTCCGGGAGGGTTTCGGCGCAGATACGCAGTATTTT	CASSQTVREGFGADTQYF	few	TRBV18	TRBJ2-3	TRBD2
TGTGCCAGTAGTATCAGCGGGATGAGCACAGATACGCAGTATTTT	CASSISGMSTDTQYF	few	TRBV19	TRBJ2-3	TRBD2
TGTGCCAGCAGCTCCAACTCGGTCGGCAATCAGCCCCAGCATTTT	CASSSNSVGNQPQHF	NA	TRBV2	TRBJ1-5	NA
TGTGCCAGCAGCCAACGTCAACCAGGCCGCGCTGAGCAGTTCTTC	CASSQRQPGRAEQFF	NA	TRBV28	TRBJ2-1	NA
TGTGCCAGCAGTGCCCCTGGAGGGCTAGGCTACAATGAGCAGTTCTTC	CASSAPGGLGYNEQFF	NA	TRBV25-1	TRBJ2-1	NA
TGTGCCAGCAGCTTAGACCCGGATAATTCACCCCTCCACTTT	CASSLDPDNSPLHF	few	TRBV7-9	TRBJ1-6	NA
TGCGCCAGCAGCCAAGGTTCGGGACAGGGGGGCGAAAAACTGTTTTTT	CASSQGSGQGGEKLFF	NA	TRBV4-3	TRBJ1-4	TRBD1
TGTGCCAGCAGCGCTAGACCTCCCGGGACTAGCGGTACTTCCGCCTACAATGAGCAGTTCTTC	CASSARPPGTSGTSAYNEQFF	NA	TRBV9	TRBJ2-1	TRBD2
TGTGCCAGCAGGGAGACAGGGGTGAACACTGAAGCTTTCTTT	CASRETGVNTEAFF	NA	TRBV2	TRBJ1-1	TRBD1
TGTGCCAGTAGTGCCGGGGCTAGCGGGTATAATGAGCAGTTCTTC	CASSAGASGYNEQFF	NA	TRBV19	TRBJ2-1	TRBD2
TGTGCCAGCAGCTTGGTTTACGGGCAGCCCCAGCATTTT	CASSLVYGQPQHF	NA	TRBV5-5	TRBJ1-5	NA
TGTGCCAGCTCACCACTGAGGGCCCCGAACACCGGGGAGCTGTTTTTT	CASSPLRAPNTGELFF	NA	TRBV18	TRBJ2-2	NA
TGTGCCAGCCCTGATCCGGGCCGGGACAGAGAGTATGGCTACACCTTC	CASPDPGRDREYGYTF	NA	TRBV11-1	TRBJ1-2	TRBD1
TGTGCCAGCAGTTACGGACAGGGCCTCGGAAACACCATATATTTT	CASSYGQGLGNTIYF	NA	TRBV6-5	TRBJ1-3	TRBD1
TGTGCCAGCTCACCAGGGACAGGGGTTTGGCAGCCCCAGCATTTT	CASSPGTGVWQPQHF	once	TRBV18	TRBJ1-5	TRBD1
TGTGCCAGCTCCCCCCCTGACAGGCTCCCGTACTTC	CASSPPDRLPYF	once	TRBV18	TRBJ2-5	NA
TGTGCCAGCAGCTTAGATGGAGCGGGAGCTGTCAATGAGCAGTTCTTC	CASSLDGAGAVNEQFF	NA	TRBV7-9	TRBJ2-1	TRBD2
TGTGCCAGCAGCCCATACCAGGGGATCGGCCTCGAAGCTTTCTTT	CASSPYQGIGLEAFF	NA	TRBV5-5	TRBJ1-1	NA
TGTGCCAGCAGTTCCATGGGAATGGGGGCCCGCACTGAAGCTTTCTTT	CASSSMGMGARTEAFF	few	TRBV28	TRBJ1-1	NA
TGTGCCAGCAGTTTCCTGACAGAGCAGTACTTC	CASSFLTEQYF	NA	TRBV6-1	TRBJ2-7	NA
TGTGCCAGCAGCTTGGTACAGTTCTCCTACGAGCAGTACTTC	CASSLVQFSYEQYF	NA	TRBV5-5	TRBJ2-7	NA
TGTGCCAGTAGTTTCAAAGAGCCCACTAACAATGAGCAGTTCTTC	CASSFKEPTNNEQFF	once	TRBV19	TRBJ2-1	NA
TGTGCCACCAGCAGAGATTTGAGAGTCGGGAATGAGCAGTTCTTC	CATSRDLRVGNEQFF	NA	TRBV15	TRBJ2-1	NA
TGTGCCTGGAATGGACAGGGGGAAGGGGAGCAGTACTTC	CAWNGQGEGEQYF	NA	TRBV30	TRBJ2-7	TRBD1
TGTGCCAGTAGTAGCCCGGGGTCGGTCAGAGATACGCAGTATTTT	CASSSPGSVRDTQYF	NA	TRBV19	TRBJ2-3	NA
TGTGCCTCAAGTAGGACAGGGGGCATCTTATCGTCCTATGAGCAGTACTTC	CASSRTGGILSSYEQYF	NA	TRBV27	TRBJ2-7	TRBD1
TGTGCCAGCAGCAAAGGGGGGGGGCAGAAAAGACTTAACTATGGCTACACCTTC	CASSKGGGQKRLNYGYTF	once	TRBV21-1	TRBJ1-2	NA
TGTGCCAGCAGCCCGGACAGGGTGGGAGGCTACACCTTC	CASSPDRVGGYTF	NA	TRBV11-2	TRBJ1-2	TRBD1
TGTGCCAGCAGCTTGGGACAGTCCTACGAGCAGTACTTC	CASSLGQSYEQYF	NA	TRBV5-6	TRBJ2-7	NA
TGTGCCAGCAGCCAGGGGACTGGAACCCCGCAGTATTTT	CASSQGTGTPQYF	NA	TRBV4-2	TRBJ2-3	NA
TGTGCCTGGGGGGACAGGGTTAAGTCCTATGGCTACACCTTC	CAWGDRVKSYGYTF	NA	TRBV30	TRBJ1-2	TRBD1